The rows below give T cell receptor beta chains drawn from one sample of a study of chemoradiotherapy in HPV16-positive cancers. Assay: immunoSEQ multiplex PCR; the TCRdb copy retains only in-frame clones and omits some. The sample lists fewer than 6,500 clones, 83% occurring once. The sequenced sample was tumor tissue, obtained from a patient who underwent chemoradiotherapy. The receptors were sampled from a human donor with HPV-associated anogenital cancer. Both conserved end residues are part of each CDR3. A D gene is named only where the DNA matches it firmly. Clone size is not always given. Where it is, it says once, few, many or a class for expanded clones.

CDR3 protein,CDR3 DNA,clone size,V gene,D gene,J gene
CSVLTRTALRNSGANVLTF,TGCAGCGTTCTAACACGGACAGCCCTAAGGAACTCTGGGGCCAACGTCCTGACTTTC,NA,TRBV29-1,NA,TRBJ2-6
CASSTGQGHYGYTF,TGCGCCAGCAGCACAGGGCAGGGCCACTATGGCTACACCTTC,NA,TRBV5-1,NA,TRBJ1-2
CASSSGWQETQYF,TGTGCCAGCAGCTCAGGGTGGCAAGAGACCCAGTACTTC,few,TRBV5-8,NA,TRBJ2-5
CASSQESTRQDEQYF,TGCGCCAGCAGCCAAGAATCGACTAGGCAGGACGAGCAGTACTTC,NA,TRBV4-1,NA,TRBJ2-7
CAWSVRGVGNTIYF,TGTGCCTGGAGTGTCCGGGGAGTTGGAAACACCATATATTTT,NA,TRBV30,NA,TRBJ1-3
CASSITSLATRTQYF,TGTGCCAGTAGTATTACTAGCCTGGCAACCAGGACCCAGTACTTC,NA,TRBV19,NA,TRBJ2-5
CASSDGRGWETQYF,TGTGCCAGCAGTGACGGAAGGGGTTGGGAGACCCAGTACTTC,NA,TRBV6-1,NA,TRBJ2-5
CASRIIQGAGSPLHF,TGTGCCAGCAGGATTATTCAGGGGGCTGGATCACCCCTCCACTTT,NA,TRBV6-1,TRBD1,TRBJ1-6
CASSPGLAGGPEETQYF,TGTGCCAGCAGCCCCGGACTAGCGGGGGGGCCGGAAGAGACCCAGTACTTC,NA,TRBV5-4,TRBD2,TRBJ2-5
CASSRASPLHF,TGTGCCAGCAGCCGAGCTTCACCCCTCCACTTT,NA,TRBV28,NA,TRBJ1-6
CASSFGVGEQFF,TGTGCCAGCAGCTTTGGGGTCGGTGAGCAGTTCTTC,once,TRBV5-8,NA,TRBJ2-1
CASSSGYLTYEQYF,TGTGCCAGCAGTTCCGGTTACCTGACCTACGAGCAGTACTTC,NA,TRBV27,NA,TRBJ2-7
CASSERRGSGNTIYF,TGTGCCAGCAGTGAAAGGCGAGGCTCTGGAAACACCATATATTTT,NA,TRBV2,NA,TRBJ1-3
CSGVQATYGYTF,TGCAGCGGAGTACAGGCAACCTATGGCTACACCTTC,NA,TRBV29-1,NA,TRBJ1-2
CASSLGDQPQHF,TGTGCCAGCAGCCTAGGCGATCAGCCCCAGCATTTT,NA,TRBV7-9,NA,TRBJ1-5
CAIRWFMDEQFF,TGTGCCATCCGGTGGTTTATGGATGAGCAGTTCTTC,few,TRBV2,NA,TRBJ2-1
CASSPLGLSTDTQYF,TGTGCCAGCAGCCCGCTGGGACTTAGCACAGATACGCAGTATTTT,NA,TRBV11-3,NA,TRBJ2-3
CASKNGPSYNEQFF,TGTGCCAGTAAGAACGGACCCTCCTACAATGAGCAGTTCTTC,once,TRBV19,NA,TRBJ2-1
CASSVRTGRSGANVLTF,TGTGCCAGCAGTGTACGTACAGGCCGCTCTGGGGCCAACGTCCTGACTTTC,once,TRBV6-1,NA,TRBJ2-6
CASSLRVSDEKLFF,TGCGCCAGCAGCCTCAGGGTTTCGGATGAAAAACTGTTTTTT,NA,TRBV5-1,NA,TRBJ1-4
CASSLDRGSTEAFF,TGCGCCAGCAGCTTGGACAGGGGGAGCACTGAAGCTTTCTTT,NA,TRBV5-1,TRBD1,TRBJ1-1
CASSNGQGGEKLFF,TGTGCCAGCAGTAATGGTCAGGGCGGGGAAAAACTGTTTTTT,NA,TRBV28,NA,TRBJ1-4
CASSLDFSAGANVLTF,TGTGCCAGCAGCTTAGATTTCAGTGCTGGGGCCAACGTCCTGACTTTC,NA,TRBV7-9,NA,TRBJ2-6
CASSPGTSGGVWETQYF,TGTGCCAGCAGCCCTGGGACTAGCGGGGGGGTATGGGAGACCCAGTACTTC,NA,TRBV7-7,TRBD2,TRBJ2-5
CSLRGAGGPSDTQYF,TGCAGCCTGAGGGGAGCGGGGGGGCCTTCCGATACGCAGTATTTT,once,TRBV29-1,TRBD2,TRBJ2-3
CASSYSWDFETQYF,TGTGCCAGCAGTTACTCTTGGGATTTTGAGACCCAGTACTTC,NA,TRBV6-5,NA,TRBJ2-5
CASSPRTGGRTYNEQFF,TGTGCCAGCAGCCCCAGGACAGGGGGAAGAACCTACAATGAGCAGTTCTTC,NA,TRBV5-4,TRBD1,TRBJ2-1
CASSFQSGGHDQPQHF,TGTGCCAGCAGCTTCCAAAGCGGGGGGCATGATCAGCCCCAGCATTTT,NA,TRBV7-9,NA,TRBJ1-5
CASSIEGQMNTEAFF,TGTGCCAGTAGTATAGAGGGACAGATGAACACTGAAGCTTTCTTT,NA,TRBV19,TRBD1,TRBJ1-1
CASSSDRSYGYTF,TGTGCCAGCAGCTCGGACAGGAGCTATGGCTACACCTTC,NA,TRBV9,TRBD1,TRBJ1-2
CASSQERDFKSTF,TGTGCCAGCAGCCAAGAGCGGGACTTTAAATCCACCTTC,NA,TRBV14,NA,TRBJ1-2
CASSTGTGVLPQHF,TGTGCCAGCAGCACCGGGACAGGGGTGTTGCCCCAGCATTTT,NA,TRBV6-5,TRBD1,TRBJ1-5
CASSSPGGGDSPLHF,TGTGCCAGCAGTTCCCCTGGGGGGGGCGATTCACCCCTCCACTTT,NA,TRBV28,NA,TRBJ1-6
CASTFSQGTQPQHF,TGTGCCAGTACTTTCAGTCAGGGGACTCAGCCCCAGCATTTT,NA,TRBV19,NA,TRBJ1-5
CASIANSYEQYF,TGTGCCAGCATCGCAAACTCCTACGAGCAGTACTTC,NA,TRBV6-1,NA,TRBJ2-7
CASSKDSYYGYTF,TGTGCCAGCAGTAAAGACAGCTACTATGGCTACACCTTC,NA,TRBV27,NA,TRBJ1-2
CASSRQGVEQYF,TGTGCCAGCAGCCGACAGGGGGTTGAGCAGTACTTC,once,TRBV7-9,TRBD1,TRBJ2-7
CASSDPGQGTDTQYF,TGTGCCAGCAGTGATCCGGGACAGGGCACAGATACGCAGTATTTT,NA,TRBV6-1,TRBD1,TRBJ2-3
CASSDQGAAKNIQYF,TGTGCCAGCAGTGACCAGGGGGCGGCCAAAAACATTCAGTACTTC,NA,TRBV6-1,TRBD1,TRBJ2-4
CASSSTKRSSYNEQFF,TGTGCCAGCAGCTCAACAAAGAGGAGCTCCTACAATGAGCAGTTCTTC,once,TRBV7-9,NA,TRBJ2-1